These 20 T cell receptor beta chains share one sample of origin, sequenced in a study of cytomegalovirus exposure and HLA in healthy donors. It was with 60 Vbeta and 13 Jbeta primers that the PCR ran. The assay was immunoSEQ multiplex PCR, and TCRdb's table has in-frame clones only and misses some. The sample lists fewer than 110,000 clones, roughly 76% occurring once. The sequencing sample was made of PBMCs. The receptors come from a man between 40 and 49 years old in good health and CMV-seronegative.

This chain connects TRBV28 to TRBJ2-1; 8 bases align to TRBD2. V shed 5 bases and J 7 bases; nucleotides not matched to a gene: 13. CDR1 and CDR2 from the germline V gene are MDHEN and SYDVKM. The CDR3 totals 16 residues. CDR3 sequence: CASSAAGGGGGNEQFF. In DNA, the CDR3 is TGTGCCAGCAGTGCGGCTGGGGGGGGCGGGGGGAATGAGCAGTTCTTC.

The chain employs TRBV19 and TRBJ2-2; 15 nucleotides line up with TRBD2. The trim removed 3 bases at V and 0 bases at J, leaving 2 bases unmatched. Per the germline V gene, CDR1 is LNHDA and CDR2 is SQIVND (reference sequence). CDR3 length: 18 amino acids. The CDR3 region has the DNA TGTGCCAGTAGTATGGGACTAGCGGGGGGTTCGAACACCGGGGAGCTGTTTTTT. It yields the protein CASSMGLAGGSNTGELFF. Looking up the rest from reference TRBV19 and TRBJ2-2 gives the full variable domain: DGGITQSPKYLFRKEGQNVTLSCEQNLNHDAMYWYRQDPGQGLRLIYYSQIVNDFQKGDIAEGYSVSREKKESFPLTVTSAQKNPTAFYLCASSMGLAGGSNTGELFFGEGSRLTVL.

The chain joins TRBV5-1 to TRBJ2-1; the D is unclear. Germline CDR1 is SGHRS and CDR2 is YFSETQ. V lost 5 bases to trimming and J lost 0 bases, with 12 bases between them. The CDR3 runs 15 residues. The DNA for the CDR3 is TGCGCCAGCAGTATCGAAGCGAGCTCCTACAATGAGCAGTTCTTC. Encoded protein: CASSIEASSYNEQFF.

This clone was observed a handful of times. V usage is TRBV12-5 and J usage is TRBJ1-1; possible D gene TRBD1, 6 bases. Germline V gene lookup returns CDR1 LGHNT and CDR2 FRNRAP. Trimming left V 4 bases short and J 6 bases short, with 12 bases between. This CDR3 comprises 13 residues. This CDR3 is CASGSGTQAEAFF. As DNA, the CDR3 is TGTGCTAGTGGTTCCGGGACACAAGCTGAAGCTTTCTTT.

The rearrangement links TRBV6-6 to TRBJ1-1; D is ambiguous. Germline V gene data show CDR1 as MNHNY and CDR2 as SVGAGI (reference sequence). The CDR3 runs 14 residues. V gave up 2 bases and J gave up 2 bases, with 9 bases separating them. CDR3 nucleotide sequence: TGTGCCAGCAGTTACACCGGGGATAACACTGAAGCTTTCTTT. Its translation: CASSYTGDNTEAFF.

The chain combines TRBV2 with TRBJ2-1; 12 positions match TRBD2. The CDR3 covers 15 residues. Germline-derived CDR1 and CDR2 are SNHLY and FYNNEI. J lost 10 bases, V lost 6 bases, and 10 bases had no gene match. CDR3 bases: TGTGCCAGCAGCTTACTAGCGGGGGGCCCCCCGGAGCAGTTCTTC. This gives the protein CASSLLAGGPPEQFF.

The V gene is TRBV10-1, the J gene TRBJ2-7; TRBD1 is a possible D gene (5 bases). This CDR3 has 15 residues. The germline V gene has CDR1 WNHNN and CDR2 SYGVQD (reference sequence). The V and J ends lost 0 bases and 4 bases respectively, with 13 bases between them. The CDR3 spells CASSESQGRPYEQYV. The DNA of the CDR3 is TGCGCCAGCAGTGAGTCTCAGGGAAGGCCATACGAGCAGTACGTC.

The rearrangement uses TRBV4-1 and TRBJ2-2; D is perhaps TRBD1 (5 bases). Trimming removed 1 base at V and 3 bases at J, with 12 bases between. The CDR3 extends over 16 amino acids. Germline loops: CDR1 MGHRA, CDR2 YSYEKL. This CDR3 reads CASSQAPREYTGELFF. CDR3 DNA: TGCGCCAGCAGCCAAGCTCCCAGGGAATACACCGGGGAGCTGTTTTTT.

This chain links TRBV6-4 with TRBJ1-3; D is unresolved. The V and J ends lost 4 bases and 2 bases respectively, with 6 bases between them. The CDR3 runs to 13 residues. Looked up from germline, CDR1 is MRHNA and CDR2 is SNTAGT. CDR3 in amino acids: CASSAVPGNTIYF. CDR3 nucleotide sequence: TGTGCCAGCAGTGCAGTACCTGGAAACACCATATATTTT.

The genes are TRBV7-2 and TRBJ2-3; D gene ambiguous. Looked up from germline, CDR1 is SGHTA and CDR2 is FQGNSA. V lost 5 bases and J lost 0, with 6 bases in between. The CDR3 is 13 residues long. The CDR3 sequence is CASSPSSTDTQYF. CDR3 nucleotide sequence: TGTGCCAGCAGCCCCTCGAGCACAGATACGCAGTATTTT.

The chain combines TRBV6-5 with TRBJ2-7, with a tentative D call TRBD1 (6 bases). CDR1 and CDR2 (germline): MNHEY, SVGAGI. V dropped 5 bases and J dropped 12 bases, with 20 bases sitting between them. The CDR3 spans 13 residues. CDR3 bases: TGTGCCAGCAGTCTTACCCCTCAGGGGACCTCGTACTTC. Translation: CASSLTPQGTSYF.

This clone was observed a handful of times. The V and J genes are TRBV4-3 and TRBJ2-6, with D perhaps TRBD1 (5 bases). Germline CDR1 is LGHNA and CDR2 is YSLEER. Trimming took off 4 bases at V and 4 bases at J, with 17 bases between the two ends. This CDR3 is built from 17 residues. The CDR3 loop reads CASSRIPTGAGANVLTF. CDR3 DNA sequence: TGCGCCAGCAGCCGGATCCCAACAGGCGCCGGGGCCAACGTCCTGACTTTC.

CDR3 sequence: CASSKDTSGTDTQYF. The CDR3 nucleotides read TGTGCCAGCAGCAAAGACACTAGCGGGACAGATACGCAGTATTTT. The gene calls are TRBV7-9 and TRBJ2-3, with TRBD2 matching over 9 bases. With V trimmed by 5 bases and J by 3 bases, 6 bases remained unmatched. The CDR3 length is 15 residues. Germline loops: CDR1 SEHNR, CDR2 FQNEAQ (reference sequence).

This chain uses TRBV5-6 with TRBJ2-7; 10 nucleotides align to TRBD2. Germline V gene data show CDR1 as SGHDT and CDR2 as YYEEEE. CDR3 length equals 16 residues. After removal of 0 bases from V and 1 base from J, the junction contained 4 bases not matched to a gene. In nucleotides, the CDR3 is TGTGCCAGCAGCTTGGCGCTAGCGGGGGTTTCCTACGAGCAGTACTTC. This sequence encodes CASSLALAGVSYEQYF.

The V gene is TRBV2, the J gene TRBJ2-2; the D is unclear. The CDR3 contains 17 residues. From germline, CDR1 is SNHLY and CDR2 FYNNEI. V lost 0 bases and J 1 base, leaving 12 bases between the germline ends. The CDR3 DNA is TGTGCCAGCAGTGAAGCCCCTAAATCTGGGAACACCGGGGAGCTGTTTTTT. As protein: CASSEAPKSGNTGELFF.

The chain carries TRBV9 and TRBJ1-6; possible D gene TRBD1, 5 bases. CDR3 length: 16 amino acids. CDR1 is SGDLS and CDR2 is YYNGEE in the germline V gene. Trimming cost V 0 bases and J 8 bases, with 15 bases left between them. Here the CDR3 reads CASSVGPQGGDSPLHF. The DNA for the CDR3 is TGTGCCAGCAGCGTAGGTCCCCAGGGAGGGGATTCACCCCTCCACTTT.

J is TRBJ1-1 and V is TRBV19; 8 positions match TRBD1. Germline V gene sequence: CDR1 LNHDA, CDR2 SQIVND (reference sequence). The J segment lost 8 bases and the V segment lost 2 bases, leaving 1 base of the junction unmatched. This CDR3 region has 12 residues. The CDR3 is CASSIHRGEAFF. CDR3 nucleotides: TGTGCCAGTAGTATACACAGGGGGGAAGCTTTCTTT.

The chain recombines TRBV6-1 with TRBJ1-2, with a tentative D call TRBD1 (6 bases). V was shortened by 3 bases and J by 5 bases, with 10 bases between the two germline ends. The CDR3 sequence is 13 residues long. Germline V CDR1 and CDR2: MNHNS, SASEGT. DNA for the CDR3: TGTGCCAGCAGTGAGACAGGAGGTTATGGCTACACCTTC. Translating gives CASSETGGYGYTF.

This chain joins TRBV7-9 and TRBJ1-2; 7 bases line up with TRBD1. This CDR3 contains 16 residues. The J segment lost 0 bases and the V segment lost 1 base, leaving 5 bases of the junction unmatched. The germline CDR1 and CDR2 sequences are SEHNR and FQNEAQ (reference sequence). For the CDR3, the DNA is TGTGCCAGCAGCTTAGGCGGGACAGCCTCTAACTATGGCTACACCTTC. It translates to CASSLGGTASNYGYTF.

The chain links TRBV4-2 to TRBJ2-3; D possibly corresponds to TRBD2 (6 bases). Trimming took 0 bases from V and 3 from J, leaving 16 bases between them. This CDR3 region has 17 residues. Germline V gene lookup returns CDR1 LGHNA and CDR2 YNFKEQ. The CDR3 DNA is TGTGCCAGCAGCCAAGATAGCGGAGGTCTTAGGACAGATACGCAGTATTTT. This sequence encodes CASSQDSGGLRTDTQYF.